This T cell receptor beta chain was documented in a study of fetal regulatory T cell absence and autoimmunity. With regard to this clone: Its antigen is still unknown.

Assay used: immunoSEQ multiplex PCR; TCRdb lists only in-frame clones, some missing. The repertoire has around 100,000 clones, less than 80% of them found once; the top ten carry roughly 2%. CDR1 is SGHVS, CDR2 FQNEAQ, per germline. V shed 1 base, J shed 4 bases, and the junction held 5 bases outside the gene matches. This CDR3 spans 15 amino acids. Findings of the study overall: Pancreas TCRs were oligoclonally enriched versus cord blood, some clones over 95-fold.

This receptor was taken from a male donor with IPEX syndrome. Sample: pancreas tissue. This sequence joins TRBV7-8 and TRBJ1-2; 8 nucleotides agree with TRBD1. Here the CDR3 reads CASSLEPGGGYGYTF. In DNA, the CDR3 is TGTGCCAGCAGCTTAGAACCAGGGGGCGGCTATGGCTACACCTTC.